These 5 T cell receptor beta chains came from one sample sequenced in a study of blood T cell repertoires in COVID-19. Profiling relied on immunoSEQ multiplex PCR, and the TCRdb table lists in-frame clones only, not all of them. The table includes about 20,000 clones, 85% to 90% detected once. Sequenced material: peripheral blood. These receptors originate from a man aged 45-65 years with active COVID-19.

The V call is TRBV9, the J call TRBJ2-1; 9 nucleotides match TRBD1. The junction had 14 bases not matched to a gene; V was cut back by 4 bases and J by 9 bases. Germline CDR1 SGDLS, CDR2 YYNGEE. The CDR3 runs 16 residues. The CDR3 sequence is CASSPPGGQGTIEQFF. The CDR3 nucleotides read TGTGCCAGCAGCCCACCGGGGGGACAGGGAACAATTGAGCAGTTCTTC.

This chain joins TRBV6-5 and TRBJ1-6; D ambiguous. This CDR3 contains 16 residues. V was trimmed by 0 bases and J by 9 bases, leaving 15 bases between them. Per the germline V gene, CDR1 is MNHEY and CDR2 is SVGAGI. This CDR3 is CASSYSTPKEGSPLHF. For the CDR3, the DNA is TGTGCCAGCAGTTACTCGACCCCAAAGGAGGGTTCACCCCTCCACTTT.

This clone showed up just once. The chain is built from TRBV7-9 and TRBJ1-1, with D possibly being TRBD1 (6 bases). CDR3 size: 14 residues. Germline CDR1 is SEHNR and CDR2 is FQNEAQ (reference sequence). Trimming took off 6 bases at V and 6 bases at J, with 17 bases between the two ends. CDR3 coding DNA: TGTGCCAGCAGGCCTACAGGGTCGGGCGCTGAAGCTTTCTTT. It specifies CASRPTGSGAEAFF.

This rearrangement joins TRBV19 to TRBJ1-2, with no clear D. This CDR3 has 15 amino acids. V was pared by 0 bases and J by 3 bases, with 11 bases between. Germline loops: CDR1 LNHDA, CDR2 SQIVND (reference sequence). CDR3 residues: CASSIDAGPDYGYTF. In DNA, the CDR3 is TGTGCCAGTAGTATAGATGCGGGCCCCGACTATGGCTACACCTTC.

The sample holds one count of this clone. The chain links TRBV11-2 to TRBJ2-3, with D perhaps matching TRBD2 (6 bases). This CDR3 region has 16 residues. Germline V gives CDR1 SGHAT, CDR2 FQNNGV. V lost 5 bases, J lost 0 bases, and 15 bases lay in between. CDR3 sequence (DNA): TGTGCCAGCAGCCTCAGACTAGACCAGAGCACAGATACGCAGTATTTT. Its protein is CASSLRLDQSTDTQYF.